These 9 T cell receptor beta chains came from one sample sequenced in a study of T cell responses to AZD1222 COVID-19 vaccine. Generated by immunoSEQ multiplex PCR, the TCRdb table keeps only in-frame clones and is missing some. There are about 100,000 clones in the sample; roughly 84% occur only once, and more than 15% lies in the top ten. The sample here was peripheral blood, taken on day 0 of AZD1222 vaccination. These TCRs come from an adult in good health.

The CDR3 reads CASSYGQNYGYTF. CDR3 nucleotide sequence: TGTGCCAGCAGCTATGGACAGAACTATGGCTACACCTTC. The J gene is TRBJ1-2, the V gene TRBV5-4, with D possibly TRBD1 on 6 matching bases. The V gene lost 3 bases and the J gene lost 2 bases, with 8 bases spanning the gap. This CDR3 spans 13 amino acids. CDR1 and CDR2 (germline): SGHNT, YYREEE (reference sequence).

The J gene is TRBJ1-3, the V gene TRBV5-8, with D uncertain. The V gene lost 1 base and the J gene lost 2 bases, with 7 bases spanning the gap. Germline V CDR1 and CDR2: SGHTS, YDEGEE. The CDR3 extends over 14 amino acids. DNA for the CDR3: TGTGCCAGCAGCTTGACACTGACTGGAAACACCATATATTTT. Residues: CASSLTLTGNTIYF.

In this sample, this clone turned up a few times. The chain employs TRBV10-3 and TRBJ1-2; tentative D call: TRBD1 (5 bases). Trimming took off 6 bases at V and 2 bases at J, with 16 bases between the two ends. Germline V gene lookup returns CDR1 ENHRY and CDR2 SYGVKD. This CDR3 contains 15 residues. For the CDR3, the DNA is TGTGCCATCAGCAAAGCGCAGGGTCGGAACTATGGCTACACCTTC. This gives the protein CAISKAQGRNYGYTF.

The CDR3: CASVYGQGPEAFF. CDR3 nucleotide sequence: TGTGCCAGCGTTTATGGGCAGGGCCCTGAAGCTTTCTTT. The rearrangement uses TRBV28 and TRBJ1-1; maybe TRBD1 (5 bases). V was trimmed by 8 bases and J by 6 bases, leaving 16 bases between them. CDR3 length: 13 residues. Germline values: CDR1 MDHEN, CDR2 SYDVKM.

This clone was seen a single time. The chain combines TRBV19 with TRBJ1-1; TRBD1 agrees at 8 bases. CDR1 is LNHDA and CDR2 is SQIVND in the germline V gene (reference sequence). V was pared by 4 bases and J by 2 bases, with 15 bases of the junction left unmatched. The CDR3 covers 18 residues. CDR3 in DNA: TGTGCCAGTAGTAGAGAGCGACAGGGGCAAGGATTCAACACTGAAGCTTTCTTT. This codes for CASSRERQGQGFNTEAFF.

This clone has only one observation. V is TRBV27 and J is TRBJ2-7; 10 bases are shared with TRBD1. The trim removed 5 bases at V and 3 bases at J, leaving 10 bases unmatched. CDR1 and CDR2 from the germline V gene are MNHEY and SMNVEV (reference sequence). This CDR3 is built from 16 residues. The CDR3 spells CASSPGQGENLYEQYF. The CDR3 DNA sequence: TGTGCCAGCAGTCCAGGACAGGGGGAAAACCTCTACGAGCAGTACTTC.

The chain uses TRBV11-3 and TRBJ2-3, with a possible D match to TRBD2 (7 bases). CDR3 length equals 14 residues. Looked up from germline, CDR1 is SGHNT and CDR2 is YENEEA. Trimming pared 3 bases from V and 5 bases from J, leaving 12 bases between. The CDR3 region has the DNA TGTGCCAGCAGCTTGGGGGGGCTGAGAGATACGCAGTATTTT. As protein: CASSLGGLRDTQYF.

The chain has TRBV28 and TRBJ1-4; TRBD1 is a possible D gene (6 bases). Germline lookup yields CDR1 MDHEN and CDR2 SYDVKM. The CDR3 is made up of 14 amino acids. The V end was cut by 3 bases, the J end by 8 bases, with 13 bases between. The CDR3, as DNA: TGTGCCAGCAGTTTTAGGGGGGAATGGGAAAAACTGTTTTTT. Protein: CASSFRGEWEKLFF. The full variable domain, rest sourced from reference TRBV28 and TRBJ1-4, is DVKVTQSSRYLVKRTGEKVFLECVQDMDHENMFWYRQDPGLGLRLIYFSYDVKMKEKGDIPEGYSVSREKKERFSLILESASTNQTSMYLCASSFRGEWEKLFFGSGTQLSVL.

The CDR3 bases are TGTGCCAGCAGCCAGGTTACCCTAGCGGGAGTTTCCGAGCAGTACTTC. It codes for CASSQVTLAGVSEQYF. This chain joins TRBV4-2 and TRBJ2-7, with 10 bases that match TRBD2. Germline V gene data show CDR1 as LGHNA and CDR2 as YNFKEQ. V dropped 3 bases and J dropped 6; count of bases not matched to a gene: 11. The CDR3 consists of 16 residues.